This T cell receptor (beta chain) emerged from a study of OX40 agonist ivuxolimab in advanced cancers. As for the study in general: Dose-escalation cases comprised hepatocellular carcinoma, melanoma, renal cell or head and neck cancer. Past anti-PD-1, anti-PD-L1 or anti-CTLA-4 therapy was accepted, and 40% had received some. Partial responses were recorded for three patients, including one with hepatocellular carcinoma and two with cutaneous melanoma.

Assay: immunoSEQ multiplex PCR; the TCRdb copy retains only in-frame clones and omits some. Of just over 70,000 clones in the sample, around 83% were seen once. Germline assignment: CDR1 SGDLS and CDR2 YYNGEE. V lost 2 bases to trimming and J lost 4 bases; unmatched junction nucleotides: 0. This CDR3 has 13 amino acids. The source is an adult with an advanced solid tumor such as melanoma, head and neck, liver or kidney cancer. The source was CD4+ or CD8+ T cells sorted from blood, collected in a trial of the OX40 agonist ivuxolimab. The gene calls are TRBV9 and TRBJ1-1; 9 bases align to TRBD1. The CDR3 loop reads CASSVGQGTEAFF. CDR3 sequence (DNA): TGTGCCAGCAGCGTGGGACAGGGCACTGAAGCTTTCTTT.